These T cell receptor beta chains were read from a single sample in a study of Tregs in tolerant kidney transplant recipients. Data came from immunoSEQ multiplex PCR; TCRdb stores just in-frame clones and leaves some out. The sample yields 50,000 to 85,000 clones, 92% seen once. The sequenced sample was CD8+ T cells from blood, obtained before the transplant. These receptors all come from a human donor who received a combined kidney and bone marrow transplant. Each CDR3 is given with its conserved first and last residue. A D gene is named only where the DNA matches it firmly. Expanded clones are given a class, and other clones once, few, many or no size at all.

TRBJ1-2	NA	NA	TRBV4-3	TGCGCCAGCAGCCAAGATCTAGCAGGGGAGTGGTATGGCTACACCTTC	CASSQDLAGEWYGYTF
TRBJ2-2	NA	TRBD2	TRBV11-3	TGTGCCAGCAGCTTAGGACTAGCGGGGGGAAACACCGGGGAGCTGTTTTTT	CASSLGLAGGNTGELFF
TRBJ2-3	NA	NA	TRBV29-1	TGCAGCGCCGTGGCAGATCGAGGGCGGGGAGATACGCAGTATTTT	CSAVADRGRGDTQYF
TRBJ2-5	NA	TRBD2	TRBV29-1	TGCAGCGTTGAACTTCTAGCGGGGGGAACCGGGGGAGAGACCCAGTACTTC	CSVELLAGGTGGETQYF
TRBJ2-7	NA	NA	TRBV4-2	TGTGCCAGCAGCCAAGTGTTAGGGGCCCACGAGCAGTACTTC	CASSQVLGAHEQYF
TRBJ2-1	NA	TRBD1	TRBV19	TGTGCCAGTAGTAACCTCGAACGGGACAGGGTTCCCTACAATGAGCAGTTCTTC	CASSNLERDRVPYNEQFF
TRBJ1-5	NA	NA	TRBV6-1	TGTGCCAGCAGTGAACACACTAGCAATCAGCCCCAGCATTTT	CASSEHTSNQPQHF
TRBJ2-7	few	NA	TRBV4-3	TGCGCCAGCAGCCAAGATACAGGGCCAATTTACGAGCAGTACTTC	CASSQDTGPIYEQYF
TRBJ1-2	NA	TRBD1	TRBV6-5	TGTGCCAGCAGTTACTTCCAGGGGGCTCCCGATGGCTACACCTTC	CASSYFQGAPDGYTF
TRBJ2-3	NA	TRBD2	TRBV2	TGTGCCAGGAAGCGGGGTGGCGCAGATACGCAGTATTTT	CARKRGGADTQYF
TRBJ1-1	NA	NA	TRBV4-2	TGTGCCAGCAGCCTTCAACAGACCATGAACACTGAAGCTTTCTTT	CASSLQQTMNTEAFF
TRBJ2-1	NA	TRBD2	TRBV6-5	TGTGCCAGCAGTTACTCCGGACTAGATCTTGAGCAGTTCTTC	CASSYSGLDLEQFF
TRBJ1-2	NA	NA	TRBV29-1	TGCAGCGTTGAGGGACACTTAGAAACCTATGGCTACACCTTC	CSVEGHLETYGYTF
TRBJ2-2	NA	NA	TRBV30	TGTGCCTGGAGCGATACAGGAACCGGGGAGCTGTTTTTT	CAWSDTGTGELFF
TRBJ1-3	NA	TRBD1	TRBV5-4	TGTGCCAGCAGCTTAGACAGGGGGCCAGGAAACACCATATATTTT	CASSLDRGPGNTIYF
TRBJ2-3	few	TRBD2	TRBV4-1	TGCGCCAGCAGCAATAGCGGGGGGGACACAGATACGCAGTATTTT	CASSNSGGDTDTQYF
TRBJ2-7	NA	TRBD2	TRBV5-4	TGTGCCAGCAACATAGCGGGATACGAGCAGTACTTC	CASNIAGYEQYF
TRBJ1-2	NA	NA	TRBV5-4	TGTGCCAGCAGCTTGCGGTCGTCCTATGGCTACACCTTC	CASSLRSSYGYTF
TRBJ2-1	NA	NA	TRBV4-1	TGCGCCAGCAGCCGCGGCGGGGACTACAATGAGCAGTTCTTC	CASSRGGDYNEQFF
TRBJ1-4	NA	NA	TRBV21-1	TGTGCCAGCAGCAACAAGGGGAAAACAGCCGACAATGAAAAACTGTTTTTT	CASSNKGKTADNEKLFF
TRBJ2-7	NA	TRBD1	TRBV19	TGTGCCAGTAGTATCGGGACAGGAATGGCCTACGAGCAGTACTTC	CASSIGTGMAYEQYF
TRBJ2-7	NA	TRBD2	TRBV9	TGTGCCAGCAGCGTAACTAGCGGGAGTAACGAGCAGTACTTC	CASSVTSGSNEQYF
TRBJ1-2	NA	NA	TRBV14	TGTGCCAGCAGCCCCTCAACGGGGATCTATGGCTACACCTTC	CASSPSTGIYGYTF
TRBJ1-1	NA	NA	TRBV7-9	TGTGCTAACAACCGACACCAGAACATGAACACTGAAGCTTTCTTT	CANNRHQNMNTEAFF
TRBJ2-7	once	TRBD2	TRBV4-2	TGTGCCAGCAGCCAAGATTTTCCGGAGGGCCCTCTAGCGGGGTCCTACGAGCAGTACTTC	CASSQDFPEGPLAGSYEQYF
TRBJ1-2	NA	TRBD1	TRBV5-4	TGTGCCAGCAGCCTGGACAGGCGACTTGTCTATGGCTACACCTTC	CASSLDRRLVYGYTF
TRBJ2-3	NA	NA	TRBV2	TGTGCCAGCAGGGGGGGGGCGTTAATAGACACAGATACGCAGTATTTT	CASRGGALIDTDTQYF
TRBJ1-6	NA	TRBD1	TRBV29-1	TGCAGCGCCGGACAGGGCGGCGGTTCACCCCTCCACTTT	CSAGQGGGSPLHF
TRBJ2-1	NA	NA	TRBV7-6	TGTGCCAGCAGCGAAGGGGGTCGTTATGTTCAGCAGTTCTTC	CASSEGGRYVQQFF
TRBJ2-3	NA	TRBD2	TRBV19	TGTGCCAGTAGTTTGACAACTAGCGGGTTTAGCACAGATACGCAGTATTTT	CASSLTTSGFSTDTQYF
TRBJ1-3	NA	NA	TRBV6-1	TGTGCCAGCAGTGAATGGGGGGGGTCCGGAAACACCATATATTTT	CASSEWGGSGNTIYF
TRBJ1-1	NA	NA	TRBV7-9	TGTGCCAGCAGAAAAGGGGTTACTGAAGCTTTCTTT	CASRKGVTEAFF
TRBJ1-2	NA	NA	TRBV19	TGTGCCAGTACCACCTCTCAGGGAGGACTGAATGGCTACACCTTC	CASTTSQGGLNGYTF
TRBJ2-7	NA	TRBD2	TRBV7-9	TGTGCCAGCAGCTCAGCTCTAAGGGGGACTAGCTCAACCTACGAGCAGTACTTC	CASSSALRGTSSTYEQYF
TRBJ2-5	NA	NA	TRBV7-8	TGTGCCAGCAGCGTATTATTTAGTACCGGAGAGACCCAGTACTTC	CASSVLFSTGETQYF
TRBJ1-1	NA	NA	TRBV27	TGTGCCAGCAGGTTAGGGGCAACGCCCTCGTCGGCTGAAGCTTTCTTT	CASRLGATPSSAEAFF
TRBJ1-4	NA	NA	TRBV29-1	TGCAGCGTTCTACTAACGACCAACAGGGTAATATGTGAAAAACTGTTTTTT	CSVLLTTNRVICEKLFF
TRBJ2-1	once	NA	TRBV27	TGTGCCAGCAGCGTTAGGGGAAACAATGAGCAGTTCTTC	CASSVRGNNEQFF
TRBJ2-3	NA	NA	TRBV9	TGTGCCAGCAGCGCTCGGGAGAGCAGCACAGATACGCAGTATTTT	CASSARESSTDTQYF
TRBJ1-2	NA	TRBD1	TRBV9	TGTGCCAGCAGCAACTCCGGGACAGTCTATGGCTACACCTTC	CASSNSGTVYGYTF
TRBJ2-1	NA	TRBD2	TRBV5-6	TGTGCCAGCAGCTTGGCGGCGGGGGTAGGCAATGAGCAGTTCTTC	CASSLAAGVGNEQFF
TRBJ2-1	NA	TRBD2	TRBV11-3	TGTGCCAGCAGCTTAGGTCACTTAGCGGGAGGGCCAAGTGAGCAGTTCTTC	CASSLGHLAGGPSEQFF
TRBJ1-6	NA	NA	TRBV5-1	TGCGCCAGCAGCAAGCTTGGATTCGTAGGGGATAATTCCCCCCTCCACTTT	CASSKLGFVGDNSPLHF
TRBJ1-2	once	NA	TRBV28	TGTGCCAGCAGGCCCCTGTGGGGATGGGCGCCGGGGTACACCTTC	CASRPLWGWAPGYTF
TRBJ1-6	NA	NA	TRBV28	TGTGCCAGCAGTCTAAATAATTCACCCCTCCACTTT	CASSLNNSPLHF